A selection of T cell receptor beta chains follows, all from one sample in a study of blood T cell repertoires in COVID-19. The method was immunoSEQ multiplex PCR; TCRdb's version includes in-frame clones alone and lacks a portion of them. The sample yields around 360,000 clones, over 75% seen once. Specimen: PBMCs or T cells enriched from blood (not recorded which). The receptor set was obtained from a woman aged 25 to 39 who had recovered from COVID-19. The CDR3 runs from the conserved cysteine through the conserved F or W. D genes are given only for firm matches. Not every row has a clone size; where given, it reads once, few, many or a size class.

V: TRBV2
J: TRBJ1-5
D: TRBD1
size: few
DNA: TGTGCCAGCAGTGGACAGGGGCACAATCAGCCCCAGCATTTT
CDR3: CASSGQGHNQPQHF

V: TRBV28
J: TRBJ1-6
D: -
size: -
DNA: TGTGCCAGCAGTTCCCGGGACAACTATAATTCACCCCTCCACTTT
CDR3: CASSSRDNYNSPLHF

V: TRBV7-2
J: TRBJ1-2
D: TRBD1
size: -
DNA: TGTGCCAGCAGCCCCGGGACAGACTATGGCTACACCTTC
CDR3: CASSPGTDYGYTF

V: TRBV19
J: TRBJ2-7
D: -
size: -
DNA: TGTGCCAGTAGTAACCGGGGATTAGACGAGCAGTACTTC
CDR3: CASSNRGLDEQYF

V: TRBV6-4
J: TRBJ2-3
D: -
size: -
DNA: TGTGCCAGCAGTGGATCTGCGGCAGATACGCAGTATTTT
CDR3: CASSGSAADTQYF

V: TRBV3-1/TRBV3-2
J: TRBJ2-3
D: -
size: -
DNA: TGTGCCAGCAGCCGAGGTGGAGATACGCAGTATTTT
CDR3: CASSRGGDTQYF

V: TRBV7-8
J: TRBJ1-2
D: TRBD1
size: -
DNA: TGTGCCAGCAGCTTAGCTGGGGACAGGGATGGCTACACCTTC
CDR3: CASSLAGDRDGYTF

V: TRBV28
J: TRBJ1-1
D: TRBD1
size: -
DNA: TGTGCCGCCACATTTCGACAGGGGCGACAGAACACTGAAGCTTTCTTT
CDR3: CAATFRQGRQNTEAFF

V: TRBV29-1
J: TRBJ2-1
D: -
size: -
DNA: TGCAGCGTTGACGGGATCCGCTACAATGAGCAGTTCTTC
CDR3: CSVDGIRYNEQFF

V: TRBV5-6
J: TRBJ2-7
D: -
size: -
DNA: TGTGCCAGCAGCTTGGGGGCAGGGGAGTTCTCCTACGAGCAGTACTTC
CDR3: CASSLGAGEFSYEQYF

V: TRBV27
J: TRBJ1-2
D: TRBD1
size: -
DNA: TGTGCCAGCAGTTTATCGGGGACAGGGTTCTATGGCTACACCTTC
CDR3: CASSLSGTGFYGYTF

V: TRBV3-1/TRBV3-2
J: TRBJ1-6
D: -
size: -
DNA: TGTGCCAGCAGCCAAGATCGAACAGCCAGGTCACCCCTCCACTTT
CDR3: CASSQDRTARSPLHF

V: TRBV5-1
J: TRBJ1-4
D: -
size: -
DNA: TGCGCCAGCAGGTCAGGGTCTGCTAATGAAAAACTGTTTTTT
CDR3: CASRSGSANEKLFF

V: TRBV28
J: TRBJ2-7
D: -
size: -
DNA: TGTGCCAGCAGCTCCCCGGGGACAGCGGGAGTTGACGAGCAGTACTTC
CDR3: CASSSPGTAGVDEQYF

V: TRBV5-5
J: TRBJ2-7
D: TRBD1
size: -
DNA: TGTGCCAGCAGCTTGGGGACAGGGAGCTCCTACGAGCAGTACTTC
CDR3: CASSLGTGSSYEQYF

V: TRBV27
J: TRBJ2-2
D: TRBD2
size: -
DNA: TGTGCCAGCAGTTTATCGCCGGGAGGGGCCGGGGAGCTGTTTTTT
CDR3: CASSLSPGGAGELFF

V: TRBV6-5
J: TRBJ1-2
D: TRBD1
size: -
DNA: TGTGCCAGCAGCGTGGACAGGGCTAACTATGGCTACACCTTC
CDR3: CASSVDRANYGYTF

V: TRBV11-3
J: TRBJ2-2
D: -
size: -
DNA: TGTGCCAGCAGCCGAGACCCAGGGACCGGGGAGCTGTTTTTT
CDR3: CASSRDPGTGELFF

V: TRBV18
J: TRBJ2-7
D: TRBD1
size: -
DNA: TGTGCCAGCTCCAAAACCACGGGACAGGCGGTATACGAGCAGTACTTC
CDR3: CASSKTTGQAVYEQYF

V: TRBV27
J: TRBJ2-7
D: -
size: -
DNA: TGTGCCAGCAGTGTACAGGAAGTGGAAGTGTACGAGCAGTACTTC
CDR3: CASSVQEVEVYEQYF

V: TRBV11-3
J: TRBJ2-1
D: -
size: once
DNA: TGTGCCAGCAGCTTAGATCCCAACTACAATGAGCAGTTCTTC
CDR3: CASSLDPNYNEQFF

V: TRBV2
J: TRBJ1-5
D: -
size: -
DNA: TGTGCCAGCACCTTGGACAGCAATAATCAGCCCCAGCATTTT
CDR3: CASTLDSNNQPQHF

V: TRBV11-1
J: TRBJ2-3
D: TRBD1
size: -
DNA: TGTGCCAGCAGGAACCAGGGGGTCACAGATACGCAGTATTTT
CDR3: CASRNQGVTDTQYF

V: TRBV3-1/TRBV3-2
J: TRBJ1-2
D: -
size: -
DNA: TGTGCCAGCAGCCAAGGCGACTCGTGGAATGGCTACACCTTC
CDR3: CASSQGDSWNGYTF

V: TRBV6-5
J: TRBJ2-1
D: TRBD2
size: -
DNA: TGTGCCAGCAGTTACCCCGGACTAGCGGGTACCGTACAGTTCTTC
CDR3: CASSYPGLAGTVQFF

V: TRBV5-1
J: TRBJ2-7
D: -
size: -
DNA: TGCGCCAGCAGCTTGGCCGCTTTGAGGGAGCAGTACTTC
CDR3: CASSLAALREQYF

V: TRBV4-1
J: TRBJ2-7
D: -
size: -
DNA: TGCGCCAGCAGCCAGTTAGCTGATGGTTACTACGAGCAGTACTTC
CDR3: CASSQLADGYYEQYF

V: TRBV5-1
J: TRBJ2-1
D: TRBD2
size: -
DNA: TGCGCCAGCAGCTTGGATATTTTGGCGGGAGGGGGGAATGAGCAGTTCTTC
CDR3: CASSLDILAGGGNEQFF

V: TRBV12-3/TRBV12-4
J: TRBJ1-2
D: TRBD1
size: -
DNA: TGTGCCAGCAGTTTGACAGGGGCTGGCTACACCTTC
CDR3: CASSLTGAGYTF

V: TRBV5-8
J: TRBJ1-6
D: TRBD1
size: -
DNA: TGTGCCAGCGCCCAGAGCGGGACAGGGGGATCACCCCTCCACTTT
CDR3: CASAQSGTGGSPLHF

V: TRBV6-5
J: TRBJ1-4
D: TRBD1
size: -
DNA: TGTGCCAGCAGTTACATACCGGGACAGGGAGAAAAACTGTTTTTT
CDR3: CASSYIPGQGEKLFF

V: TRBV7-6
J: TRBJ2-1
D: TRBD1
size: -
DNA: TGTGCCAGCAGCTTAAGATTGGGACAGGGGGATGAGCAGTTCTTC
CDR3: CASSLRLGQGDEQFF